These T cell receptor beta chains were read from a single sample in a study of OX40 agonist ivuxolimab in advanced cancers. Method: immunoSEQ multiplex PCR; TCRdb's copy keeps in-frame clones and lacks some. Here the sample spans tens of thousands of clones, approximately 84% being singletons. The sequences come from CD4+ or CD8+ T cells sorted from blood, collected in a trial of the OX40 agonist ivuxolimab. The origin of the receptors is an adult with an advanced solid tumor such as melanoma, head and neck, liver or kidney cancer. The CDR3 runs from the conserved cysteine through the conserved F or W. The D gene is left open where the match is weak. Clone size appears in some rows only: once, few, many, or a class for an expanded clone.

D gene: -
J gene: TRBJ1-1
V gene: TRBV7-3
clone size: few
CDR3 DNA: TGTGCCAGCAGCTTATCTGCGAACACTGAAGCTTTCTTT
CDR3 protein: CASSLSANTEAFF

D gene: -
J gene: TRBJ1-4
V gene: TRBV27
clone size: once
CDR3 DNA: TGTGCCAGCAGTCCCCGGGACATTAATGAAAAACTGTTTTTT
CDR3 protein: CASSPRDINEKLFF

D gene: TRBD2
J gene: TRBJ2-5
V gene: TRBV25-1
clone size: -
CDR3 DNA: TGTGCCAGCAGTGAAAAGCGGGGGGGAGAGACCCAGTACTTC
CDR3 protein: CASSEKRGGETQYF

D gene: -
J gene: TRBJ1-4
V gene: TRBV10-3
clone size: -
CDR3 DNA: TGTGCCATCAGTGAGTACAGGGACCCAACTAATGAAAAACTGTTTTTT
CDR3 protein: CAISEYRDPTNEKLFF

D gene: -
J gene: TRBJ2-1
V gene: TRBV4-3
clone size: -
CDR3 DNA: TGCGCCAGCAGCCAAGGCAAAGGGCTGGAGGGATACAATGAGCAGTTCTTC
CDR3 protein: CASSQGKGLEGYNEQFF

D gene: -
J gene: TRBJ2-3
V gene: TRBV5-5
clone size: -
CDR3 DNA: TGTGCCAGCAGCTATGGGGTCGGGACAGATACGCAGTATTTT
CDR3 protein: CASSYGVGTDTQYF

D gene: TRBD1
J gene: TRBJ2-5
V gene: TRBV14
clone size: -
CDR3 DNA: TGTGCCAGCAGCCAAGTTATAATTCCGGGACAGGCGGGAGAGACCCAGTACTTC
CDR3 protein: CASSQVIIPGQAGETQYF

D gene: -
J gene: TRBJ1-2
V gene: TRBV7-9
clone size: few
CDR3 DNA: TGTGCCAGCAGCACTTCTCAGGGGTTGGCCTATGGCTACACCTTC
CDR3 protein: CASSTSQGLAYGYTF

D gene: -
J gene: TRBJ2-3
V gene: TRBV23-1
clone size: -
CDR3 DNA: TGCGCCAGCAGTCACTCCGGGACCTTCACAGATACGCAGTATTTT
CDR3 protein: CASSHSGTFTDTQYF

D gene: -
J gene: TRBJ1-2
V gene: TRBV11-2
clone size: -
CDR3 DNA: TGTGCCAGCAGCTTAGACAGGGCGGGTGCCGGCTACACCTTC
CDR3 protein: CASSLDRAGAGYTF

D gene: -
J gene: TRBJ2-1
V gene: TRBV2
clone size: -
CDR3 DNA: TGTGCCAGCAGTGAAACAAGGGGCTACAATGAGCAGTTCTTC
CDR3 protein: CASSETRGYNEQFF

D gene: TRBD1
J gene: TRBJ2-3
V gene: TRBV30
clone size: -
CDR3 DNA: TGTGCCTGGAGTGGCCGGGACAGTCAACCGGGCACAGATACGCAGTATTTT
CDR3 protein: CAWSGRDSQPGTDTQYF

D gene: TRBD1
J gene: TRBJ1-6
V gene: TRBV4-1
clone size: -
CDR3 DNA: TGCGCCAGCAGCCAGTTGGACAGGGGCGATTCACCCCTCCACTTT
CDR3 protein: CASSQLDRGDSPLHF

D gene: -
J gene: TRBJ2-7
V gene: TRBV18
clone size: -
CDR3 DNA: TGTGCCAGCTCAAAAGACCGGGATACCTACGAGCAGTACTTC
CDR3 protein: CASSKDRDTYEQYF

D gene: -
J gene: TRBJ1-2
V gene: TRBV5-4
clone size: -
CDR3 DNA: TGTGCCAGCAGCGGCTCCGTACAGACTGGTTATGGCTACACCTTC
CDR3 protein: CASSGSVQTGYGYTF

D gene: -
J gene: TRBJ1-1
V gene: TRBV19
clone size: -
CDR3 DNA: TGTGCCAGTGGAAGGGTCACGGGCACTGAAGCTTTCTTT
CDR3 protein: CASGRVTGTEAFF

D gene: -
J gene: TRBJ1-3
V gene: TRBV5-1
clone size: -
CDR3 DNA: TGCGCCAGCAGCCCTGGGGTAGGGTCTGGAAACACCATATATTTT
CDR3 protein: CASSPGVGSGNTIYF

D gene: -
J gene: TRBJ2-3
V gene: TRBV5-1
clone size: -
CDR3 DNA: TGCGCCAGCAGCTTGGGCGGACTCCTTGGAGATACGCAGTATTTT
CDR3 protein: CASSLGGLLGDTQYF

D gene: -
J gene: TRBJ1-2
V gene: TRBV30
clone size: -
CDR3 DNA: TGTGCCTGGGGGGACTTCCATAACTATGGCTACACCTTC
CDR3 protein: CAWGDFHNYGYTF

D gene: -
J gene: TRBJ2-1
V gene: TRBV6-4
clone size: -
CDR3 DNA: TGTGCCAGCAGTGACGGGATCAAGGCGCAGTTCTTC
CDR3 protein: CASSDGIKAQFF

D gene: -
J gene: TRBJ1-1
V gene: TRBV2
clone size: -
CDR3 DNA: TGTGCCAGCAGTGAAGTGACCTCGCAAGCTTTCTTT
CDR3 protein: CASSEVTSQAFF

D gene: -
J gene: TRBJ2-2
V gene: TRBV9
clone size: -
CDR3 DNA: TGTGCCACCTCCTTAGGCACCGGGGAGCTGTTTTTT
CDR3 protein: CATSLGTGELFF

D gene: TRBD2
J gene: TRBJ2-3
V gene: TRBV29-1
clone size: -
CDR3 DNA: TGCAGCGTTGGACTAGCGGGACCCAATACGCAGTATTTT
CDR3 protein: CSVGLAGPNTQYF

D gene: -
J gene: TRBJ1-1
V gene: TRBV6-5
clone size: -
CDR3 DNA: TGTGCCAGCAGCCCGGCGAACACTGAAGCTTTCTTT
CDR3 protein: CASSPANTEAFF

D gene: -
J gene: TRBJ1-2
V gene: TRBV30
clone size: -
CDR3 DNA: TGTGCCTGGAGTGTAGTTGCGGGTGGCTACACCTTC
CDR3 protein: CAWSVVAGGYTF

D gene: -
J gene: TRBJ1-6
V gene: TRBV6-1
clone size: few
CDR3 DNA: TGTGCCAGCCAGGCCTCGCAAAATTCACCCCTCCACTTT
CDR3 protein: CASQASQNSPLHF

D gene: -
J gene: TRBJ2-4
V gene: TRBV10-3
clone size: -
CDR3 DNA: TGTGCCAGCGGGGTGGGAAACATTCAGTACTTC
CDR3 protein: CASGVGNIQYF

D gene: -
J gene: TRBJ1-6
V gene: TRBV7-9
clone size: -
CDR3 DNA: TGTGCCAGCAGCGCTCGAGTCGGCTCGGCAGGTGACTCACCCCTCCACTTT
CDR3 protein: CASSARVGSAGDSPLHF

D gene: -
J gene: TRBJ1-2
V gene: TRBV19
clone size: -
CDR3 DNA: TGTGCCAGTAGTAATTGGGAGCTCACAAGCTATGGCTACACCTTC
CDR3 protein: CASSNWELTSYGYTF

D gene: TRBD1
J gene: TRBJ1-3
V gene: TRBV25-1
clone size: few
CDR3 DNA: TGTGCCAGCGTGGGACAGACCTACTCTGGAAACACCATATATTTT
CDR3 protein: CASVGQTYSGNTIYF

D gene: -
J gene: TRBJ1-4
V gene: TRBV19
clone size: -
CDR3 DNA: TGTGCCAGTAGTATAGTACCGGGCGCCGGGGAAAAACTGTTTTTT
CDR3 protein: CASSIVPGAGEKLFF

D gene: TRBD1
J gene: TRBJ1-3
V gene: TRBV15
clone size: -
CDR3 DNA: TGTGCCACCAGCAACCACAGGGGATACTCTGGAAACACCATATATTTT
CDR3 protein: CATSNHRGYSGNTIYF

D gene: TRBD1
J gene: TRBJ2-2
V gene: TRBV2
clone size: -
CDR3 DNA: TGTGCCAGCGGGTCAGTGACAGGGGTCGCCGGGGAGCTGTTTTTT
CDR3 protein: CASGSVTGVAGELFF

D gene: -
J gene: TRBJ1-1
V gene: TRBV7-3
clone size: -
CDR3 DNA: TGTGCCAGCAGCTTAAGGGACAACACTGAAGCTTTCTTT
CDR3 protein: CASSLRDNTEAFF

D gene: TRBD1
J gene: TRBJ1-1
V gene: TRBV27
clone size: -
CDR3 DNA: TGTGCCAGCAGTGAACCGGGACAGGGGGGCACTGAAGCTTTCTTT
CDR3 protein: CASSEPGQGGTEAFF

D gene: -
J gene: TRBJ2-3
V gene: TRBV19
clone size: -
CDR3 DNA: TGTGCCAGCTGTCGTGGCGGACCTACAGATACGCAGTATTTT
CDR3 protein: CASCRGGPTDTQYF